The 24 T cell receptor beta chains below were found in one sample sequenced in a study of PD-L1 blockade in urothelial cancer. Some clones are missing from TCRdb's copy, which holds only in-frame ones; the method was immunoSEQ multiplex PCR. Of approximately 110,000 clones in the sample, about 85% were seen once. This sample comprised PBMCs, obtained around atezolizumab (anti-PD-L1) treatment. The receptors were sampled from a man aged 45-60 years with urothelial cancer.

This clone was seen only a few times. V is TRBV15 and J is TRBJ1-2; 9 bases are shared with TRBD1. The length of the CDR3 is 13 residues. The germline CDR1 and CDR2 sequences are LNHNV and YYDKDF (reference sequence). Losses at the gene ends were 5 bases for V and 6 bases for J; bases not matched to a gene: 4. CDR3 DNA: TGTGCCACCAGCCCCCGGACAGGGGATGGCTACACCTTC. This encodes CATSPRTGDGYTF.

The rearrangement joins TRBV9 to TRBJ2-3; possible D gene TRBD2, 5 bases. V lost 4 bases to trimming and J lost 8 bases, with 11 bases between them. The CDR3 sequence is 12 residues long. The germline gives CDR1 SGDLS, CDR2 YYNGEE. The CDR3 region has the DNA TGTGCCAGCAGCTCGGACTTTCTTACGCAGTATTTT. As protein: CASSSDFLTQYF.

The rearrangement links TRBV14 to TRBJ2-7; D is uncertain. The V and J ends lost 0 bases and 0 bases respectively, with 9 bases between them. Looked up from germline, CDR1 is SGHDN and CDR2 is FVKESK. CDR3 size: 15 residues. The CDR3 DNA follows: TGTGCCAGCAGCCAAGAAGTCGTGAGCTCCTACGAGCAGTACTTC. It codes for CASSQEVVSSYEQYF.

This chain connects TRBV5-1 to TRBJ1-6; 9 bases are a match to TRBD1. This CDR3 spans 15 amino acids. Losses at the gene ends were 0 bases for V and 7 bases for J; bases not matched to a gene: 2. Germline CDR1 is SGHRS and CDR2 is YFSETQ. CDR3 nucleotide sequence: TGCGCCAGCAGCTTGGACGGGACAGGGAATTCACCCCTCCACTTT. Its translation is CASSLDGTGNSPLHF. The variable domain in full, completed from reference TRBV5-1 and TRBJ1-6, reads KAGVTQTPRYLIKTRGQQVTLSCSPISGHRSVSWYQQTPGQGLQFLFEYFSETQRNKGNFPGRFSGRQFSNSRSEMNVSTLELGDSALYLCASSLDGTGNSPLHFGNGTRLTVT.

The CDR3 is CASSPREDSYEQYF. In DNA form, the CDR3 reads TGTGCCAGCAGCCCCCGGGAGGATAGCTACGAGCAGTACTTC. The chain couples TRBV11-2 to TRBJ2-7, with 7 positions matching TRBD2. The V gene end was trimmed by 5 bases and the J gene end by 3 bases; junction bases not matched to a gene: 7. The CDR3 extends over 14 amino acids. Germline V gene sequence: CDR1 SGHAT, CDR2 FQNNGV.

This clone was picked up a small number of times. This chain joins TRBV28 and TRBJ2-7; a weak D match, TRBD1 (6 bases). The V end lost 2 bases, the J end lost 0 bases, and 11 bases lay between the germline ends. Germline CDR1 MDHEN, CDR2 SYDVKM. The CDR3 is made up of 15 amino acids. CDR3 in amino acids: CASSLQGKGSYEQYF. DNA for the CDR3: TGTGCCAGCAGTTTACAGGGGAAGGGCTCCTACGAGCAGTACTTC.

This chain links TRBV11-1 with TRBJ1-2; no reliable D call. Germline loops: CDR1 SGHAT, CDR2 FQDESV (reference sequence). The CDR3 is 13 residues long. Trimming removed 2 bases from V and 5 bases from J, with 9 bases in between. CDR3 in DNA: TGTGCCAGCAGCTTATACGGGATGTATGGCTACACCTTC. Amino acids: CASSLYGMYGYTF.

This clone was seen a single time. The genes are TRBV30 and TRBJ2-4, with D perhaps TRBD1 (5 bases). The germline V and J ends were trimmed by 0 bases and 1 base, with 7 bases remaining between them. Looked up from germline, CDR1 is GTSNPN and CDR2 is SVGIG (reference sequence). The CDR3 is made up of 14 amino acids. CDR3 sequence (DNA): TGTGCCTGGAGTGTGGGGCCGGCCAAAAACATTCAGTACTTC. This gives the protein CAWSVGPAKNIQYF.

The rearrangement uses TRBV27 and TRBJ2-7; D possibly corresponds to TRBD2 (6 bases). Germline-derived CDR1 and CDR2 are MNHEY and SMNVEV (reference sequence). The V and J ends lost 3 bases and 2 bases respectively, with 20 bases between them. The CDR3 loop spans 17 amino acids. The CDR3, as DNA: TGTGCCAGCAGTTTGTCCGGGACTTTTTTAGTCCCCTACGAGCAGTACTTC. Translated: CASSLSGTFLVPYEQYF.

The V gene is TRBV10-3, the J gene TRBJ2-1, with D perhaps TRBD2 (5 bases). In germline, CDR1 is ENHRY, CDR2 SYGVKD. The CDR3 loop spans 15 amino acids. V gave up 3 bases and J gave up 4 bases, with 13 bases separating them. The CDR3 here is CAISEGSAEYNEQFF. The CDR3 region has the DNA TGTGCCATCAGTGAAGGTAGCGCCGAATACAATGAGCAGTTCTTC.

The CDR3: CASSLSLSSGNTEAFF. CDR3 coding DNA: TGTGCCAGCAGCTTGAGTTTGAGTTCGGGGAACACTGAAGCTTTCTTT. This chain uses TRBV7-8 with TRBJ1-1, with D unclear. CDR1 is SGHVS and CDR2 is FQNEAQ in the germline V gene. Trimming removed 3 bases from V and 1 base from J, with 15 bases in between. The CDR3 is 16 residues long.

The count of this clone is one. The chain carries TRBV7-9 and TRBJ1-6; TRBD1 might be the D (6 bases). Germline V gives CDR1 SEHNR, CDR2 FQNEAQ (reference sequence). The V end lost 1 base, the J end lost 6 bases, and 13 bases lay between the germline ends. The CDR3 totals 16 residues. CDR3 in DNA: TGTGCCAGCAGCTTAGAAGGGGGTCATACTAATTCACCCCTCCACTTT. This translates into CASSLEGGHTNSPLHF.

This chain connects TRBV18 to TRBJ2-7; D may be TRBD1 (6 bases). This CDR3 has 12 amino acids. CDR1 and CDR2 from the germline V gene are KGHSH and LQKENI. V lost 4 bases and J lost 7, with 11 bases in between. This CDR3 reads CASSQNTGEQYF. The CDR3 nucleotides read TGTGCCAGCTCACAAAATACAGGGGAGCAGTACTTC.

This clone was observed once. The chain recombines TRBV30 with TRBJ1-5, with D unclear. Per the germline V gene, CDR1 is GTSNPN and CDR2 is SVGIG (reference sequence). V lost 0 bases to trimming and J lost 4 bases, with 13 bases between them. The CDR3 is 15 residues long. CDR3 residues: CAWSVHSGRNQPQHF. CDR3 in DNA: TGTGCCTGGAGTGTACACTCGGGTAGGAATCAGCCCCAGCATTTT.

CDR3 amino acids: CASTPIRTLNTGELFF. DNA for the CDR3: TGCGCCAGCACCCCGATCAGGACTTTGAACACCGGGGAGCTGTTTTTT. The chain has TRBV5-1 and TRBJ2-2; D might be TRBD2 (5 bases). The V gene's germline CDR1 is SGHRS and CDR2 YFSETQ. V was shortened by 6 bases and J by 1 base, with 16 bases between the two germline ends. CDR3 length: 16 amino acids.

This chain joins TRBV19 and TRBJ2-1, with TRBD1 matching over 12 bases. The junction had 3 bases not matched to a gene; V was cut back by 4 bases and J by 8 bases. This CDR3 contains 14 residues. Germline lookup yields CDR1 LNHDA and CDR2 SQIVND (reference sequence). CDR3: CASSRGTGGYEQFF. The CDR3 DNA reads as TGTGCCAGTAGTAGGGGGACAGGGGGCTATGAGCAGTTCTTC. The whole variable domain, remainder taken from reference TRBV19 and TRBJ2-1, is DGGITQSPKYLFRKEGQNVTLSCEQNLNHDAMYWYRQDPGQGLRLIYYSQIVNDFQKGDIAEGYSVSREKKESFPLTVTSAQKNPTAFYLCASSRGTGGYEQFFGPGTRLTVL.

The genes are TRBV7-6 and TRBJ1-2, with unresolved D. The germline V gene encodes CDR1 SGHVS and CDR2 FNYEAQ. V shed 6 bases and J shed 3 bases, with 11 bases lying between them. This CDR3 has 13 amino acids. The CDR3 DNA follows: TGTGCCAGCAGTCGCGAGCTCGACTATGGCTACACCTTC. Its translation is CASSRELDYGYTF.

The gene calls are TRBV7-3 and TRBJ2-1, with 10 bases aligning to TRBD2. Germline V gene lookup returns CDR1 SGHTA and CDR2 FQGTGA. V shed 1 base and J 4 bases; nucleotides not matched to a gene: 13. CDR3 size: 19 residues. The CDR3 protein is CASSLKGERGTSDYNEQFF. The CDR3 nucleotides are TGTGCCAGCAGCTTAAAAGGGGAAAGGGGGACTAGCGATTACAATGAGCAGTTCTTC.

DNA for the CDR3: TGTGCCAGCAGCTCAGGGTTAAGCAATCAGCCCCAGCATTTT. It translates to CASSSGLSNQPQHF. The rearrangement links TRBV13 to TRBJ1-5, with TRBD1 as a possible D gene (5 bases). This CDR3 region has 14 residues. Trimming pared 4 bases from V and 1 base from J, leaving 8 bases between. In germline, CDR1 is PRHDT, CDR2 FYEKMQ (reference sequence). Full variable domain (outside the CDR3, taken from reference TRBV13 and TRBJ1-5): AAGVIQSPRHLIKEKRETATLKCYPIPRHDTVYWYQQGPGQDPQFLISFYEKMQSDKGSIPDRFSAQQFSDYHSELNMSSLELGDSALYFCASSSGLSNQPQHFGDGTRLSIL.

This clone is a singleton in its sample. Other DNA sequences in the sample encode the same CDR3. The V call is TRBV28, the J call TRBJ1-4; D ambiguous. The V end was cut by 8 bases, the J end by 4 bases, with 8 bases between. Germline V gene lookup returns CDR1 MDHEN and CDR2 SYDVKM. The CDR3 extends over 12 amino acids. CDR3: CASSQSNEKLFF. The CDR3 DNA is TGTGCCAGCTCACAGAGTAATGAAAAACTGTTTTTT.

V gene TRBV7-9 combines with J gene TRBJ1-5; D is unresolved. Germline values: CDR1 SEHNR, CDR2 FQNEAQ (reference sequence). This CDR3 spans 13 amino acids. The ends were cut back, 2 bases at V and 5 bases at J, with 7 bases in the middle. The CDR3 DNA reads TGTGCCAGCAGCTTAAGCCCGGATCAGCCCCAGCATTTT. It codes for CASSLSPDQPQHF.

The chain links TRBV29-1 to TRBJ1-3; D remains ambiguous. Looked up from germline, CDR1 is SQVTM and CDR2 is ANQGSEA. The CDR3 has 12 amino acids. V was trimmed by 4 bases and J by 8 bases, leaving 12 bases between them. The CDR3 protein is CSVVVQSHTIYF. CDR3 DNA sequence: TGCAGCGTTGTCGTCCAGTCCCACACCATATATTTT.

The J gene is TRBJ2-7, the V gene TRBV6-6, with 9 bases fitting TRBD2. V was pared by 5 bases and J by 6 bases, with 8 bases of the junction left unmatched. The CDR3 has 14 amino acids. Germline CDR1 MNHNY, CDR2 SVGAGI (reference sequence). This CDR3 reads CASSGSGSNAEQYF. DNA of the CDR3: TGTGCCAGCAGTGGTAGCGGGAGCAACGCCGAGCAGTACTTC.

There are a few counts of this clone. The chain links TRBV28 to TRBJ1-5, with 8 positions matching TRBD1. CDR1 MDHEN and CDR2 SYDVKM come from the germline V gene. J gave up 9 bases and V 6 bases, and 10 bases lay outside the gene matches. This CDR3 spans 14 amino acids. CDR3 loop: CASSPDRGRGPQHF. The DNA of the CDR3 is TGTGCCAGCAGCCCAGACAGGGGAAGGGGGCCCCAGCATTTT.